These 6 T cell receptor beta chains came from one sample sequenced in a study of T cells after posttransplantation cyclophosphamide. Some clones are missing from TCRdb's copy, which holds only in-frame ones; the method was immunoSEQ multiplex PCR. This sample comprises about 24,000 clones, none seen once only. Material: PBMCs. The source is a woman in her fifties or sixties in good health, CMV-negative, and a related stem cell transplant donor.

This clone was detected ten times or more. The rearrangement links TRBV6-1 to TRBJ1-5; no clear D. Trimming cost V 4 bases and J 1 base, with 8 bases left between them. The CDR3 extends over 14 amino acids. CDR1 MNHNS and CDR2 SASEGT come from the germline V gene. The CDR3 DNA reads as TGTGCCAGCAGTGGAGGATACAGCAATCAGCCCCAGCATTTT. This codes for CASSGGYSNQPQHF.

The table lists this clone with many counts. This chain links TRBV5-1 with TRBJ1-1, with TRBD1 as a possible D gene (5 bases). Germline V gives CDR1 SGHRS, CDR2 YFSETQ. This CDR3 comprises 16 residues. Trimming cost V 1 base and J 0 bases, with 13 bases left between them. The CDR3 DNA is TGCGCCAGCAGCTTGCTCTCAGGGCCGCTGAACACTGAAGCTTTCTTT. It encodes CASSLLSGPLNTEAFF.

This clone was counted many times. This chain connects TRBV19 to TRBJ1-2; maybe TRBD1 (5 bases). The CDR3 runs to 15 residues. V lost 2 bases and J lost 3, with 13 bases in between. CDR1 LNHDA and CDR2 SQIVND come from the germline V gene (reference sequence). CDR3 nucleotides: TGTGCCAGTAGTATACCTGGGTCAGGGTACTATGGCTACACCTTC. Translation gives CASSIPGSGYYGYTF.

In its sample, this clone was seen a few times. V gene TRBV9 combines with J gene TRBJ2-2; 7 bases are shared with TRBD2. After removal of 4 bases from V and 5 bases from J, the junction contained 8 bases not matched to a gene. The CDR3 length is 15 residues. Per the germline V gene, CDR1 is SGDLS and CDR2 is YYNGEE. DNA of the CDR3: TGTGCCAGCAGCCCATCGGGGGGACGGACCGGGGAGCTGTTTTTT. The encoded protein is CASSPSGGRTGELFF.

This clone has only a few counts. The chain links TRBV7-9 to TRBJ2-1; TRBD2 matches 11 bases. The CDR3 has 15 residues. J lost 10 bases, V lost 3 bases, and 8 bases had no gene match. Germline CDR1 SEHNR, CDR2 FQNEAQ (reference sequence). The CDR3 is CASSLGLAVFKEQFF. The CDR3 DNA follows: TGTGCCAGCAGCTTGGGACTAGCGGTCTTCAAGGAGCAGTTCTTC.

This clone has at least ten counts. The V and J genes are TRBV28 and TRBJ2-2; 9 bases line up with TRBD1. V was pared by 3 bases and J by 7 bases, with 3 bases of the junction left unmatched. Germline V gene data show CDR1 as MDHEN and CDR2 as SYDVKM. The CDR3 has 14 residues. CDR3 protein: CASSLTGGRGELFF. CDR3 DNA: TGTGCCAGCAGTTTGACAGGGGGGCGCGGGGAGCTGTTTTTT.